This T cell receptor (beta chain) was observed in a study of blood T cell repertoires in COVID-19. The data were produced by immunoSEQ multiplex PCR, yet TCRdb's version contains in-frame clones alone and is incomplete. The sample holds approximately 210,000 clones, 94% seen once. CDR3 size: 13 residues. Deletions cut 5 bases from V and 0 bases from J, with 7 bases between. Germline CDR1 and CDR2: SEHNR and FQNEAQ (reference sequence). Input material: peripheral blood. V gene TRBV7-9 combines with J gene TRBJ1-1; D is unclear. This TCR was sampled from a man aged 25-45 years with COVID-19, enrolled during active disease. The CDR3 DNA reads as TGTGCCAGCAGCAATACAGTGAACACTGAAGCTTTCTTT. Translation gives CASSNTVNTEAFF.